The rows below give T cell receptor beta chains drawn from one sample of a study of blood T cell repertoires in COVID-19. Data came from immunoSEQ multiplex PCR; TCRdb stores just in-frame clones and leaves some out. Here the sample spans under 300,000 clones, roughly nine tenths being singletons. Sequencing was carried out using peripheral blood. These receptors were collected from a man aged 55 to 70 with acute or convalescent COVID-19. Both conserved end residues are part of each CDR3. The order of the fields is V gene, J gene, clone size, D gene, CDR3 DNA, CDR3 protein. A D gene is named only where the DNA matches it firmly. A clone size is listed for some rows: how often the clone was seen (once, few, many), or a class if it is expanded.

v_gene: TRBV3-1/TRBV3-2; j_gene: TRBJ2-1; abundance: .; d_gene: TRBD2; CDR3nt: TGTGCCAGCAGCCAAGGCGTTTGTAGCGGGAGTCCCTACAATGAGCAGTTCTTC; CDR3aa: CASSQGVCSGSPYNEQFF
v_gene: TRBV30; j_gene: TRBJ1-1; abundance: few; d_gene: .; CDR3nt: TGTGCCTGGAGTGTAGGGGATACTGAAGCTTTCTTT; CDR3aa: CAWSVGDTEAFF
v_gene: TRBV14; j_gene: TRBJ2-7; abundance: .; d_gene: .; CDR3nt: TGTGCCAGCAGCCAAGGAGGGACACTCTCCTACGAGCAGTACTTC; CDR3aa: CASSQGGTLSYEQYF
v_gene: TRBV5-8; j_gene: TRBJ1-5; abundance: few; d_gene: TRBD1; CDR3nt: TGTGCCAGCAGGGGGGGACAGGACCGATATCAGCCCCAGCATTTT; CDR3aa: CASRGGQDRYQPQHF
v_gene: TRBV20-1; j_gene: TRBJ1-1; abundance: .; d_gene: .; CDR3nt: TGCAGTGCTAGTCTATACGTAGGGGTCAGGACTGAAGCTTTCTTT; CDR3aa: CSASLYVGVRTEAFF
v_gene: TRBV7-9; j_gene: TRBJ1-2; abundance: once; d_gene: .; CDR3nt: TGTGCCAGCAGCCTCGGGAGGGGGGAGGAAAACTATGGCTACACCTTC; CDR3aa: CASSLGRGEENYGYTF
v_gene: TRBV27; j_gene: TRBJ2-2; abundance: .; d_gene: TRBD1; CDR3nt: TGTGCCAGCAGTTTATTAGTCGGGACAGGGAACACCGGGGAGCTGTTTTTT; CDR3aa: CASSLLVGTGNTGELFF
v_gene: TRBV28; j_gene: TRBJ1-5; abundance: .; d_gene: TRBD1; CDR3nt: TGTGCCAGCAGTGCAGGGGGACAGGTGAATCCCCAGCATTTT; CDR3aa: CASSAGGQVNPQHF
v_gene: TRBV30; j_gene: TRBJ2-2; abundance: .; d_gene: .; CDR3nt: TGTGCCTGGAAAATCCCAACTAGCAGGAACACCGGGGAGCTGTTTTTT; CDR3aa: CAWKIPTSRNTGELFF
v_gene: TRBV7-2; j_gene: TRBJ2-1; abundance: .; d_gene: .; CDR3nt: TGTGCCAGCAGCCCATCCCTGACTAACAATGAGCAGTTCTTC; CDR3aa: CASSPSLTNNEQFF
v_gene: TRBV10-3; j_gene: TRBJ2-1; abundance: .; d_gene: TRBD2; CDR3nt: TGTGCCATCAGGAGCCTTGCTAGCGGGGACTACAATGAGCAGTTCTTC; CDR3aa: CAIRSLASGDYNEQFF
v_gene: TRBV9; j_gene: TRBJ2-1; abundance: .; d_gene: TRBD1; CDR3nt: TGTGCCAGCAGCGTAGCGGGACAGGGGGCGTACAATGAGCAGTTCTTC; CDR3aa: CASSVAGQGAYNEQFF
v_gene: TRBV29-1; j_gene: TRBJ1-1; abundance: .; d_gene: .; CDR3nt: TGCAGCGTCGACCCCACGGAGGGTATGAACACTGAAGCTTTCTTT; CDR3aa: CSVDPTEGMNTEAFF
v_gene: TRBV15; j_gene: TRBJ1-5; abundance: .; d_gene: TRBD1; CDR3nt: TGTGCCACCAGCAGGTGGGGGACAGATAGGCAGCCCCAGCATTTT; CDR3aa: CATSRWGTDRQPQHF
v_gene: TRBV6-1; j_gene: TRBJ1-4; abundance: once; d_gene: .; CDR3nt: TGTGCCAGCAGTGAATCAAAAGGGAGGGGGGAAAAACTGTTTTTT; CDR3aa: CASSESKGRGEKLFF
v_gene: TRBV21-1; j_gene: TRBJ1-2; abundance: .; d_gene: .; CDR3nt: TGTGCCAGCAGCAAAAATCTCCGCTATGGCTACACCTTC; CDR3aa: CASSKNLRYGYTF
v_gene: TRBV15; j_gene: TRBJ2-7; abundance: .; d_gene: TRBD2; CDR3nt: TGTGCCACCAGCAGAGATCGGGCGGGAGTGGGCGAGCAGTACTTC; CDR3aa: CATSRDRAGVGEQYF
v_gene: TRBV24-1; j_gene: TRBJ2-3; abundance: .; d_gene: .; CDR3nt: TGTGCCACGGGGGCGCAGGTGAAAGATACGCAGTATTTT; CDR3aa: CATGAQVKDTQYF
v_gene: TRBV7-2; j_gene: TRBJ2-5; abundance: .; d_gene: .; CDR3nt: TGTGCCAGCAGCTTAGCCTATCGAGAGACCCAGTACTTC; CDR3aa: CASSLAYRETQYF
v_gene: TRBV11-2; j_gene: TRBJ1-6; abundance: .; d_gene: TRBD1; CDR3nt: TGTGCCAGCACAGGGGGAGGATCACCCCTCCACTTT; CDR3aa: CASTGGGSPLHF
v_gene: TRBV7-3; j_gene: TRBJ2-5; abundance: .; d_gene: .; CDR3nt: TGTGCCAGCAGCTTAAGTCCAGGGATGGAGACCCAGTACTTC; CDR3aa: CASSLSPGMETQYF
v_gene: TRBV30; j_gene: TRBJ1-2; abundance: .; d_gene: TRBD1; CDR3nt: TGTGCCTGGAACAGGGGGCTAGACTATGGCTACACCTTC; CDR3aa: CAWNRGLDYGYTF